The 28 T cell receptor beta chains presented below share a single source sample, sequenced in a study of breast tumors, draining lymph nodes, adjacent tissues. Axillary draining lymph nodes of breast cancer patients supplied the node samples. One entry per CDR3 protein, called by TCRdb with MiXCR from the multiplex PCR reads. The sample carries about 200,000 distinct CDR3 sequences, roughly a third recorded once. Material for sequencing was axillary lymph node tissue. The receptors were gathered from a female donor with breast cancer. Some clones in this sample may be carry-over from other donors' samples.

This clonotype was recorded many times. V is TRBV5-1 and J is TRBJ2-1, with 10 bases lining up with TRBD2. V was pared by 0 bases and J by 6 bases, with 6 bases of the junction left unmatched. The CDR3 is 16 amino acids. The V gene's germline CDR1 is SGHRS and CDR2 YFSETQ. DNA for the CDR3: TGCGCCAGCAGCTTGGCCCGGACTAGCGGAAGCAATGAGCAGTTCTTC. As protein: CASSLARTSGSNEQFF.

The chain carries TRBV25-1 and TRBJ2-3, with a possible D match to TRBD1 (5 bases). The CDR3 spans 13 residues. Looked up from germline, CDR1 is MGHDK and CDR2 is SYGVNS. The CDR3 loop is CARDGASTDTQYF. CDR3 in DNA: TGTGCTAGAGATGGGGCGTCCACAGATACGCAGTATTTT.

This clonotype was detected only a few times. This rearrangement joins TRBV19 to TRBJ1-1, with D perhaps TRBD1 (5 bases). This CDR3 is 11 amino acids long. Germline V gives CDR1 LNHDA, CDR2 SQIVND (reference sequence). Trimming shortened V by 6 bases and J by 6 bases, and 8 bases separated the two germline ends. The CDR3 sequence is CASSGGAEAFF. The CDR3 DNA reads as TGTGCCAGTAGCGGGGGGGCTGAAGCTTTCTTT.

There are a few counts of this clonotype. A much larger clone sits a single nucleotide away, making a read error possible. This chain links TRBV7-2 with TRBJ2-5, with TRBD2 as a possible D gene (6 bases). The germline V gene encodes CDR1 SGHTA and CDR2 FQGNSA. This CDR3 is built from 15 residues. The CDR3 nucleotides are TGTGCCAGCAGCCGAGATGGGGGGTTCGGGGAGACCCAGCACTTC. It specifies CASSRDGGFGETQHF.

The J gene is TRBJ2-3, the V gene TRBV6-1; 9 nucleotides match TRBD2. After removal of 2 bases from V and 8 bases from J, the junction contained 14 bases not matched to a gene. The germline V gene has CDR1 MNHNS and CDR2 SASEGT. The CDR3 runs 17 residues. The CDR3 reads CASSEWGRGAGGGTQYF. The CDR3 DNA follows: TGTGCCAGCAGTGAATGGGGGAGGGGAGCGGGAGGTGGTACGCAGTATTTT.

This clonotype was counted at least ten times. The V call is TRBV11-2, the J call TRBJ2-3; D unclear. The CDR3 consists of 14 residues. Trimming removed 3 bases from V and 2 bases from J, with 9 bases in between. The germline V gene has CDR1 SGHAT and CDR2 FQNNGV. CDR3 DNA: TGTGCCAGCAGCTTTCAAGGTCCCACAGATACGCAGTATTTT. It translates to CASSFQGPTDTQYF.

For this clonotype: This may stem from a read error, because a much larger clone lies one nucleotide away. This likely comes from a read error, as the CDR3 has no conserved phenylalanine or tryptophan at its end. The chain has TRBV12-3 or TRBV12-4 and TRBJ1-2, with D perhaps matching TRBD1 (5 bases). The V and J ends lost 4 bases and 3 bases respectively, with 15 bases between them. The CDR3 is 15 residues long. The DNA for the CDR3 is TGTGCCAGCAGTTCGCTCAAGGGGACCGACTATGGCTACACCTAC. This gives the protein CASSSLKGTDYGYTY.

About this clonotype itself: A much larger clone sits a single nucleotide away, making a read error possible. The chain is built from TRBV7-9 and TRBJ2-1; D possibly corresponds to TRBD1 (5 bases). This CDR3 has 17 residues. Per germline, CDR1 SEHNR and CDR2 FQNEAQ (reference sequence). In nucleotides, the CDR3 is TGTGCCAACAGCTTAAGCCCCCGGCAGGGCTCCTACAATGAGCAGTTCTTC. Translated: CANSLSPRQGSYNEQFF.

This clonotype was recorded many times. This chain uses TRBV6-5 with TRBJ1-4, with D unclear. This CDR3 comprises 12 residues. The germline V gene encodes CDR1 MNHEY and CDR2 SVGAGI. The V end lost 8 bases, the J end lost 8 bases, and 12 bases lay between the germline ends. In nucleotides, the CDR3 is TGTGCCAGCTGGAGGGTTGGAGAAAAACTGTTTTTT. It is translated as CASWRVGEKLFF.

This clonotype was detected many times. CDR3 protein: CASTPGGGLTGELFF. In nucleotides, the CDR3 is TGTGCCAGTACCCCGGGAGGGGGACTTACCGGGGAGCTGTTTTTT. The gene calls are TRBV19 and TRBJ2-2; 8 bases map to TRBD2. Germline CDR1 is LNHDA and CDR2 is SQIVND (reference sequence). The J segment lost 5 bases and the V segment lost 7 bases, leaving 9 bases of the junction unmatched. This CDR3 is 15 amino acids long.

As concerns this clonotype: This sequence may be a read error, since a much larger clone differs from it by one base. The chain recombines TRBV6-5 with TRBJ1-5, with 8 bases fitting TRBD1. This CDR3 is built from 13 residues. The germline gives CDR1 MNHEY, CDR2 SVGAGI. The CDR3 bases are TGTGCCGGCAGGGCCACAGGGGGACAGCCCCAGCATTTT. Protein product: CAGRATGGQPQHF.

The J gene is TRBJ2-7, the V gene TRBV2, with TRBD2 matching 7 bases. This CDR3 has 15 residues. Per the germline V gene, CDR1 is SNHLY and CDR2 is FYNNEI. Germline trimming cut 6 bases from V and 7 bases from J; bases unmatched to any gene: 15. The CDR3 region has the DNA TGTGCCAGCAGCCAAGATGGGGGGAGGGATTGGGAGCAGTACTTC. Translating gives CASSQDGGRDWEQYF.

The V and J genes are TRBV2 and TRBJ1-5; perhaps TRBD1 as D (5 bases). Germline V gene data show CDR1 as SNHLY and CDR2 as FYNNEI. The CDR3 has 13 amino acids. Trimming pared 2 bases from V and 7 bases from J, leaving 9 bases between. The CDR3 protein is CASSEQGEQPQHF. The CDR3 DNA reads as TGTGCCAGCAGTGAACAGGGCGAGCAGCCCCAGCATTTT. Full variable domain (rest looked up from reference TRBV2 and TRBJ1-5): EPEVTQTPSHQVTQMGQEVILRCVPISNHLYFYWYRQILGQKVEFLVSFYNNEISEKSEIFDDQFSVERPDGSNFTLKIRSTKLEDSAMYFCASSEQGEQPQHFGDGTRLSIL.

This clonotype was counted ten times or more. This chain links TRBV7-9 with TRBJ1-1, with D possibly matching TRBD1 (6 bases). The CDR3 extends over 14 amino acids. The germline V and J ends were trimmed by 5 bases and 5 bases, with 15 bases remaining between them. Germline CDR1 reads SEHNR; CDR2 reads FQNEAQ (reference sequence). The DNA of the CDR3 is TGTGCCAGCAGCCGCCCAGGGGCGGGGACTGAAGCTTTCTTT. It codes for CASSRPGAGTEAFF.

Of note for this clonotype: A much bigger clone sits one base away, suggesting this may be a read error. This sequence joins TRBV10-3 and TRBJ2-5, with TRBD2 as a possible D gene (6 bases). The CDR3 length is 13 residues. Germline V lookup: CDR1 ENHRY, CDR2 SYGVKD. V lost 6 bases and J 1 base, leaving 9 bases between the germline ends. The CDR3 DNA is TGTGCCATCAGCTGGGGGGTCCAAGAGACCCAGTACTTC. It yields the protein CAISWGVQETQYF.

A note on this clonotype: This sequence may be a read error, since a much larger clone differs from it by one base. The chain joins TRBV20-1 to TRBJ2-1; D is undetermined. The germline V gene has CDR1 DFQATT and CDR2 SNEGSKA (reference sequence). This CDR3 comprises 11 residues. V lost 5 bases and J 3 bases, leaving 5 bases between the germline ends. CDR3 sequence reads: CSADFYNEQFF. In DNA form, the CDR3 reads TGCAGTGCTGACTTCTACAATGAGCAGTTCTTC.

This clonotype was counted at least ten times. The chain is built from TRBV7-9 and TRBJ2-2, with D perhaps TRBD2 (6 bases). V was cut by 5 bases and J by 4 bases, with 20 bases left in between. The CDR3 spans 17 residues. The germline CDR1 and CDR2 sequences are SEHNR and FQNEAQ (reference sequence). This CDR3 is CASSLILGQGGTGELFF. CDR3 sequence (DNA): TGTGCCAGCAGCCTAATACTCGGGCAGGGAGGCACCGGGGAGCTGTTTTTT.

This clonotype was counted once. The junction does not match germline at one end; this may be a read error. The chain links TRBV2 to TRBJ1-6, with D maybe TRBD1 (6 bases). Germline loops: CDR1 SNHLY, CDR2 FYNNEI. The CDR3 sequence is 14 residues long. DNA for the CDR3: TGTGCTAGAAGGTCGTGGACAGCTGATTCGCCCCTCCACTTT. Amino acid sequence: CARRSWTADSPLHF.

V usage is TRBV19 and J usage is TRBJ2-2, with D uncertain. Per the germline V gene, CDR1 is LNHDA and CDR2 is SQIVND (reference sequence). Trimming left V 8 bases short and J 6 bases short, with 7 bases between. The CDR3 has 11 amino acids. The CDR3 reads CASGPPGELFF. In DNA form, the CDR3 reads TGTGCCAGTGGCCCACCCGGGGAGCTGTTTTTT. Filled out from reference TRBV19 and TRBJ2-2, the complete variable domain reads DGGITQSPKYLFRKEGQNVTLSCEQNLNHDAMYWYRQDPGQGLRLIYYSQIVNDFQKGDIAEGYSVSREKKESFPLTVTSAQKNPTAFYLCASGPPGELFFGEGSRLTVL.

The chain has TRBV19 and TRBJ1-4; the match to TRBD1 covers 10 bases. Germline lookup yields CDR1 LNHDA and CDR2 SQIVND (reference sequence). The CDR3 length is 13 residues. J was trimmed by 13 bases and V by 4 bases; bases with no gene match: 6. CDR3 nucleotides: TGTGCCAGTAGTAGACAGGGGGCTATAGGACTGTTTTTT. It translates to CASSRQGAIGLFF.

This clonotype was found many times. The rearrangement uses TRBV6-1 and TRBJ2-5, with TRBD2 identical over 7 bases. The J segment lost 1 base and the V segment lost 2 bases, leaving 4 bases of the junction unmatched. The CDR3 runs to 15 residues. Germline V gene lookup returns CDR1 MNHNS and CDR2 SASEGT. Here the CDR3 reads CASSEQRGGQETQYF. The CDR3 nucleotides are TGTGCCAGCAGTGAACAGCGCGGGGGCCAAGAGACCCAGTACTTC.

Concerning this clonotype itself: A much larger clonotype is one base distant, so this may be a read error. The chain links TRBV20-1 to TRBJ2-3; the match to TRBD1 covers 7 bases. V was clipped by 0 bases and J by 2 bases; unmatched bases: 8. Germline lookup yields CDR1 DFQATT and CDR2 SNEGSKA (reference sequence). The CDR3 extends over 16 amino acids. CDR3: CSARDFGRGTTDTQYF. In nucleotides, the CDR3 is TGCAGTGCTAGAGATTTCGGCAGGGGGACCACAGATACGCAGTATTTT.

This clonotype was counted ten times or more. CDR3 in amino acids: CASSATTAGPTDTQYF. The CDR3 DNA reads as TGTGCCAGCAGCGCAACCACAGCGGGACCCACAGATACGCAGTATTTT. The rearrangement uses TRBV9 and TRBJ2-3; 7 bases agree with TRBD2. There are 16 residues in the CDR3. The germline CDR1 and CDR2 sequences are SGDLS and YYNGEE. Losses at the gene ends were 3 bases for V and 2 bases for J; bases not matched to a gene: 9.

At least ten counts were recorded for this clonotype. The V and J genes are TRBV2 and TRBJ1-5; tentative D call: TRBD1 (5 bases). V lost 7 bases, J lost 2 bases, and 12 bases lay in between. Germline CDR1 reads SNHLY; CDR2 reads FYNNEI. This CDR3 contains 14 residues. The CDR3 spells CASTRGERNQPQHF. CDR3 nucleotide sequence: TGTGCCAGCACCCGGGGGGAACGCAATCAGCCCCAGCATTTT.

The chain links TRBV6-5 to TRBJ1-1, with D unclear. Trimming removed 4 bases from V and 0 bases from J, with 9 bases in between. CDR1 and CDR2 (germline): MNHEY, SVGAGI. This CDR3 is built from 14 residues. CDR3 residues: CASSSPGLNTEAFF. CDR3 coding DNA: TGTGCCAGCAGTTCTCCCGGGCTGAACACTGAAGCTTTCTTT.

The chain is built from TRBV2 and TRBJ1-3; unclear D gene. CDR1 is SNHLY and CDR2 is FYNNEI in the germline V gene. This CDR3 comprises 16 residues. Trimming shortened V by 4 bases and J by 4 bases, and 17 bases separated the two germline ends. CDR3: CASSVHPLAGGNTIYF. CDR3 DNA sequence: TGTGCCAGCAGTGTACACCCCCTAGCGGGGGGAAACACCATATATTTT.

This clonotype was detected only a few times. A read error is possible here, since a much larger clone lies one base away. Since no conserved phenylalanine or tryptophan closes the CDR3, a read error is the likely cause. J is TRBJ2-7 and V is TRBV15; a weak D match, TRBD1 (5 bases). V shed 0 bases and J shed 2 bases, with 11 bases lying between them. The germline gives CDR1 LNHNV, CDR2 YYDKDF (reference sequence). The CDR3 length is 15 residues. This CDR3 reads CATSRDPQGTYEQYL. CDR3 in DNA: TGTGCCACCAGCAGAGATCCTCAGGGAACCTACGAGCAGTACCTC.

This sequence joins TRBV19 and TRBJ2-6; D possibly corresponds to TRBD2 (6 bases). Trimming pared 4 bases from V and 2 bases from J, leaving 12 bases between. Germline CDR1 is LNHDA and CDR2 is SQIVND (reference sequence). The CDR3 is 16 residues long. The CDR3 here is CASSTSPGAGANVLTF. DNA of the CDR3: TGTGCCAGTAGTACAAGCCCGGGAGCTGGGGCCAACGTCCTGACTTTC.